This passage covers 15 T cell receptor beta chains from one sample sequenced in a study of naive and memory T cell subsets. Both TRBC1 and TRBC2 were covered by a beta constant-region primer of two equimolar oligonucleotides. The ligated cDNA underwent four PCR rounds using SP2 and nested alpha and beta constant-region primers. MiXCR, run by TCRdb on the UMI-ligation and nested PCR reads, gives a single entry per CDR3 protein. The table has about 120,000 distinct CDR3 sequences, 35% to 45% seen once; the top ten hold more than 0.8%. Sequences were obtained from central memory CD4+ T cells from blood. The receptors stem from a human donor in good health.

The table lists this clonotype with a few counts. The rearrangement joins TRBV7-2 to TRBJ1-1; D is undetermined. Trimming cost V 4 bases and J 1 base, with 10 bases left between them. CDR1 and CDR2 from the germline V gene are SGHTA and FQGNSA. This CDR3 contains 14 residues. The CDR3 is CASSSTLSNTEAFF. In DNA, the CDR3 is TGTGCCAGCAGCTCGACACTTTCGAACACTGAAGCTTTCTTT.

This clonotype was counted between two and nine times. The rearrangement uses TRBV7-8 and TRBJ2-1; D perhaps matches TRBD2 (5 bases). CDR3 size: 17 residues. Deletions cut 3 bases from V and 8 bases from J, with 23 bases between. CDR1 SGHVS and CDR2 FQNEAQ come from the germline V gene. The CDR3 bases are TGTGCCAGCAGCTTGAGGAGGACGGCAAGAAGAGGAGATGAGCAGTTCTTC. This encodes CASSLRRTARRGDEQFF.

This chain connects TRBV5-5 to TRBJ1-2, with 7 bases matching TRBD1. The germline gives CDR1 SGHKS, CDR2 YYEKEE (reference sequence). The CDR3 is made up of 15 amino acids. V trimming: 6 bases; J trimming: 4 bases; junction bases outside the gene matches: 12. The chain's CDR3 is CASTDQTGTGYGYTF. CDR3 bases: TGTGCCAGCACCGACCAGACAGGGACGGGCTATGGCTACACCTTC.

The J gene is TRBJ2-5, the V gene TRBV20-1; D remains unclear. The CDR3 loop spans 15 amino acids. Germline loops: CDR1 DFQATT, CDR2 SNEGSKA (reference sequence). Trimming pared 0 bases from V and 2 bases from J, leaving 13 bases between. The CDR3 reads CSARDAQNYQETQYF. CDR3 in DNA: TGCAGTGCTAGAGATGCCCAGAACTATCAAGAGACCCAGTACTTC.

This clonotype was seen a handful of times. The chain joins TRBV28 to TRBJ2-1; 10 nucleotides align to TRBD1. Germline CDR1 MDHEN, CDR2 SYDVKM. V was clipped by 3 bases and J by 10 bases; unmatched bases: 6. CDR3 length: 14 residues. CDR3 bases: TGTGCCAGCAGTTTTTCGACAGGGGGCAGGGAGCAGTTCTTC. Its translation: CASSFSTGGREQFF.

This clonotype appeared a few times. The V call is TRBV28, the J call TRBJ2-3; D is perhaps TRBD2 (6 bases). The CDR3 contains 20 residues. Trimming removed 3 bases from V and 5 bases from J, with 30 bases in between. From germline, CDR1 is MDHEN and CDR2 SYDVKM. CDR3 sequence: CASSFFSRRELDIPGDTQYF. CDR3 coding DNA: TGTGCCAGCAGTTTCTTCTCTCGTCGGGAGTTAGACATCCCTGGAGATACGCAGTATTTT.

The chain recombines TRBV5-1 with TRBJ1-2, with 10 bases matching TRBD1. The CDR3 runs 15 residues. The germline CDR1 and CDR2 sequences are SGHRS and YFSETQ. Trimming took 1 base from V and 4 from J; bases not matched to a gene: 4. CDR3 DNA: TGCGCCAGCAGCTTGACGGGACAGGGGATCTATGGCTACACCTTC. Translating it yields CASSLTGQGIYGYTF.

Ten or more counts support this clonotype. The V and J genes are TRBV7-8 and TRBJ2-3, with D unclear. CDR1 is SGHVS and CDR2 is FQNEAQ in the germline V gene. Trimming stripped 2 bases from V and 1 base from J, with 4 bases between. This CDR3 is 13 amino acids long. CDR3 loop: CASSLLRTDTQYF. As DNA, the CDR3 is TGTGCCAGCAGCTTACTTCGCACAGATACGCAGTATTTT.

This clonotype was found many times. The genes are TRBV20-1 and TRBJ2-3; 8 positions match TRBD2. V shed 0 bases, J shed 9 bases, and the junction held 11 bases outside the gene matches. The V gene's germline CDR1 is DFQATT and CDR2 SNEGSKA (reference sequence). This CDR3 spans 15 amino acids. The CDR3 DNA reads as TGCAGTGCTAGAGATCCGGGACTAGGGATCTTCACGCAGTATTTT. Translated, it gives CSARDPGLGIFTQYF.

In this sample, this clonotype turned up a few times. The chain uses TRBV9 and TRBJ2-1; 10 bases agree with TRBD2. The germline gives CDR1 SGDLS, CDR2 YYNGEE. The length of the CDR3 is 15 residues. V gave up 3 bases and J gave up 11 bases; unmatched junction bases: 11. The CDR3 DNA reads TGTGCCAGCAGCGCAGGGACTAGCGCTATAATAAAGCAGTTCTTC. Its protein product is CASSAGTSAIIKQFF.

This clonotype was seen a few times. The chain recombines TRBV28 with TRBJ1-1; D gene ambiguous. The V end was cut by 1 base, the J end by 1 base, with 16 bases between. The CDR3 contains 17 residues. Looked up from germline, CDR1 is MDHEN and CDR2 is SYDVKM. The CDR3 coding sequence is TGTGCCAGCAGTTTATTTCGGCAGGCGGTGAGGAACACTGAAGCTTTCTTT. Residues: CASSLFRQAVRNTEAFF.

The CDR3 region is CASSLTGTGGEQYF. The CDR3 region has the DNA TGTGCCAGCAGCTTGACCGGGACAGGGGGCGAGCAGTACTTC. The chain couples TRBV5-4 to TRBJ2-7; the match to TRBD1 covers 11 bases. Germline assignment: CDR1 SGHNT and CDR2 YYREEE (reference sequence). This CDR3 is built from 14 residues. Trimming took 1 base from V and 6 from J; bases not matched to a gene: 3. Full variable domain (missing parts from reference TRBV5-4 and TRBJ2-7): ETGVTQSPTHLIKTRGQQVTLRCSSQSGHNTVSWYQQALGQGPQFIFQYYREEENGRGNFPPRFSGLQFPNYSSELNVNALELDDSALYLCASSLTGTGGEQYFGPGTRLTVT.

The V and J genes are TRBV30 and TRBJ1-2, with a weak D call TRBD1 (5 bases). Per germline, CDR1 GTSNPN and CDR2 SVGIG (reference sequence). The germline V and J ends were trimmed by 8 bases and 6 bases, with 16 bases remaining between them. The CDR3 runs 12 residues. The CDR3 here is CARAGTGNGYTF. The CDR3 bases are TGTGCCCGCGCCGGGACGGGGAATGGCTACACCTTC.

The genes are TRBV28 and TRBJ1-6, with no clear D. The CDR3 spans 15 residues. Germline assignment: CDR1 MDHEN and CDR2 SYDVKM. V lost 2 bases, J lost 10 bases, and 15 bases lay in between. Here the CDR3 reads CASSLTREPRSPLHF. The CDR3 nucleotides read TGTGCCAGCAGTTTAACCCGGGAGCCTAGGTCACCCCTCCACTTT.

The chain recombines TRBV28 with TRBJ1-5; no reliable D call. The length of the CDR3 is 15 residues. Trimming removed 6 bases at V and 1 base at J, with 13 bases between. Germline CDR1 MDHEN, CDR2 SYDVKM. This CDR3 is CASSGMGRSNQPQHF. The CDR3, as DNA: TGTGCCAGCAGCGGGATGGGCAGGAGCAATCAGCCCCAGCATTTT.